Below are 2 T cell receptor beta chains sequenced from a single sample in a study of blood T cell repertoires in COVID-19. The table came from immunoSEQ multiplex PCR; TCRdb's copy has only in-frame clones and leaves some out. The data contain about 250,000 clones, roughly 80% of them singletons. The sample consisted of peripheral blood. The receptors here all came from an elderly woman with acute or convalescent COVID-19.

The chain recombines TRBV6-1 with TRBJ1-3; a possible D gene is TRBD1 (6 bases). The CDR3 is 15 residues long. V was trimmed by 3 bases and J by 4 bases, leaving 13 bases between them. Germline CDR1 reads MNHNS; CDR2 reads SASEGT. The CDR3 sequence: CASSDQGRGGNTIYF. Written as DNA, the CDR3 is TGTGCCAGCAGTGACCAGGGGCGCGGAGGAAACACCATATATTTT.

The J gene is TRBJ1-2, the V gene TRBV28; TRBD1 matches at 7 bases. Germline V gene sequence: CDR1 MDHEN, CDR2 SYDVKM. The CDR3 is made up of 16 amino acids. J was trimmed by 4 bases and V by 3 bases; bases with no gene match: 11. The CDR3 DNA reads as TGTGCCAGCAGTTTCTCTGGCAGGGGGATCATCTATGGCTACACCTTC. Protein: CASSFSGRGIIYGYTF.